Sequencing of this T cell receptor beta chain was carried out in a study of blood T cells in healthy people across ages. The study, taken as a whole, reports: Donors of long life had a larger count of naive CD4+ cells and greater diversity than aged donors.

Trimming removed 5 bases at V and 1 base at J, with 4 bases between. The CDR3 has 12 amino acids. Germline values: CDR1 MNHEY, CDR2 SMNVEV (reference sequence). With regard to this clonotype: Its antigen is not identified.

For the second PCR, which ran for about 7 to 11 cycles, a sample-barcoded 5' primer and a J-beta primer mix were used. Each CDR3 protein gets one entry after TCRdb re-called the 5' RACE reads with MiXCR. The table has a few hundred thousand distinct CDR3 sequences, about 25% seen once; the top ten hold about 30%. Total RNA extraction produced at least 5 micrograms (per sample) for the study. Sequencing input: blood. The TCR originated in an older woman in good health. The V gene is TRBV27, the J gene TRBJ2-3; D is unclear. Here the CDR3 reads CASSERTDTQYF. In DNA, the CDR3 is TGTGCCAGCAGTGAACGCACAGATACGCAGTATTTT.